This T cell receptor (beta chain) was sequenced in a study of neurological immune-mediated disorders (dated by TCRdb to about 2019). In the study overall: Peripheral blood TCR-beta repertoires from patients with HTLV-I-associated myelopathy (HAM/TSP), patients with multiple sclerosis, and healthy controls were compared in the study using UMI-based sequencing. Alongside PBMC samples, the set of more than 80 TCR-beta libraries contained longitudinal samples, technical triplicates, and paired CD4+ and CD8+ T-cell subsets that had been sorted. The cohort comprised approximately 67 subjects: 14 HAM/TSP patients, 35 or so multiple sclerosis patients and 20 healthy controls. Broader findings and caveats from the paper: The highest TCR clonal expansion was observed in HAM/TSP patients, whereas the lowest was observed in MS patients, even when compared with healthy controls. Across subjects, expanded clones never shared an identical CDR3 amino acid sequence, which suggests that the TCR-beta repertoires in every group were private.

cDNA was synthesized by template-switch 5'RACE using a primer with a 10-nucleotide random unique molecular identifier that tagged each TCR transcript. Over 190 million TCR-beta sequences, covering 15-18 subjects, were produced in each sequencing run. Total RNA was extracted with the RNeasy kit. The KAPA Real-time Library Amplification kit was used to amplify TCR-beta VDJ regions with primers targeting the TCR constant region and the 5'RACE anchor. Sample indexes and Illumina adaptors were added in a first PCR, after which library yield was increased in a second PCR. After purification with Ampure beads, the TCR product of roughly 650 bp was size-selected on a 2% E-gel SizeSelection system. Library quality was checked on a Bioanalyzer, concentration was measured with Qubit, and libraries were quantified with the Kapa Library Quantification kit before pooling. Paired-end 2 x 150 bp sequencing of the libraries was performed on an Illumina HiSeq 2500. To increase sequence diversity, roughly 24-32% phiX was spiked into each library pool. As for the original processing: Quality-filtered reads were processed with the UMI-based MiGEC pipeline, which removed over 75% of raw TCR sequences during error correction. IMGT germline references were used for alignment of VDJ genes, and clonotypes were defined by a unique CDR3 amino acid sequence together with V-J genes. Clonal expansion, Shannon diversity, and CDR3 relatedness (CalcPairwiseDistances, ClusterSamples) were evaluated with VDJtools, and phylogenetic trees were built with CLCbio workbench. A clone was classed as expanded if it had 8 or more unique UMIs, a cutoff based on coefficient-of-variation modelling across technical triplicates. TCRdb passed the public sequencing reads through fastp at Q25 and MiXCR, retaining productive beta sequences. Entries are consolidated by CDR3 protein sequence, retaining the most common genes and DNA. TCRdb's processing, not the authors', yielded these V and J calls. A total of approximately 41,000 distinct CDR3 sequences appear in this sample, around 13% of them only once. The ten most abundant clones make up around 4% of the sample.

Sorted-subset TCR libraries were prepared from about a million sorted CD4+ or CD8+ T cells. Peripheral blood was subjected to Ficoll-Hypaque density gradient centrifugation to isolate PBMCs, which were then cryopreserved in liquid nitrogen. Paired sorted CD4+ and CD8+ subsets came from healthy controls, HAM/TSP patients and MS patients. At the junction V is shortened by 2 bases and J by 0 bases, with 8 bases in between. The germline V gene gives CDR1 as LGHNA and CDR2 as YNFKEQ. Counted from cysteine to phenylalanine, this CDR3 has 15 amino acids. Only the CDR3 part of the read is kept: 45 bases, read in frame from the first base. The sample holds many counts of this clonotype. Its antigen has not been determined. No clone much larger than this one lies a single base away; base qualities are absent.

The rearranged chain carries TRBV4-2 and TRBJ2-1, with the D segment identity uncertain. The sequenced sample was CD4+ T cells from blood. The origin of this receptor is a woman aged 60-75 years with HTLV-1-associated myelopathy (HAM/TSP). In nucleotide form, the sequence is TGTGCCAGCAGCCAATCCATGAGCTCCTACAATGAGCAGTTCTTC. Its amino acids are CASSQSMSSYNEQFF.